These 3 T cell receptor beta chains originate from one sample sequenced in a study of identical twins. TCRdb ran MiXCR on the 5' RACE reads and lists one entry per CDR3 protein. The sample carries 300,000 to 400,000 distinct CDR3 sequences, around 9.7% recorded once. The specimen was naive T cells sorted from blood. The receptors stem from a woman aged 50 to 65 in good health.

The chain employs TRBV5-1 and TRBJ2-2; a weak D match, TRBD1 (6 bases). Between the trimmed V and J ends, which lost 1 base and 0 bases, there was a span of 10 bases. Germline V gene sequence: CDR1 SGHRS, CDR2 YFSETQ. CDR3 length equals 16 residues. The DNA of the CDR3 is TGCGCCAGCAGCTTGACACAGGGCTCGAACACCGGGGAGCTGTTTTTT. Translated, it gives CASSLTQGSNTGELFF.

There are a few counts of this clonotype. The rearrangement joins TRBV7-9 to TRBJ2-1; 9 bases agree with TRBD1. The V and J ends lost 8 bases and 7 bases, in that order; junction bases with no gene match: 6. CDR3 length equals 13 residues. In germline, CDR1 is SEHNR, CDR2 FQNEAQ (reference sequence). CDR3 protein: CASWDRELNEQFF. CDR3 sequence (DNA): TGTGCCAGCTGGGACAGGGAGTTGAATGAGCAGTTCTTC.

The table lists this clonotype with many counts. The chain combines TRBV12-3 or TRBV12-4 with TRBJ2-1, with D perhaps matching TRBD2 (6 bases). The CDR3 is 12 amino acids. V lost 2 bases and J lost 8, with 7 bases in between. CDR3 DNA sequence: TGTGCCAGCAGTTTAACTAGCTATGAGCAGTTCTTC. It codes for CASSLTSYEQFF.